This TCR beta chain was profiled in a study of T-cell reconstitution after alpha-beta-depleted transplantation in children. Points from the study as a whole: There were reportedly several hundred expanded graft clones from which alpha-beta T cells came about two months after transplant. Some patients' high day-60 TCRbeta diversity was traced to surviving recipient T cells and thymic progenitors. One year post-transplant, T-cell counts and diversity were largely derived from T cells produced anew.

This clonotype has just a few counts. The antigen is unknown. There are 15 residues in the CDR3. The germline V gene encodes CDR1 MGHRA and CDR2 YSYEKL. V lost 0 bases and J lost 2, with 10 bases in between. Unique molecular identifiers featured in how the TCRbeta library was prepared. Each CDR3 protein gets one entry after TCRdb re-called the PCR reads with MiXCR. This sample has about 870,000 distinct CDR3 sequences; roughly 15% occur once, and the top ten carry under 6%. The TCR originated in a male patient between 10 and 17 years old who had a stem cell transplant for acute lymphoblastic leukemia, so the T cells may come from the graft donor. The rearrangement uses TRBV4-1 and TRBJ1-2; D remains unclear. The sequenced sample was PBMCs, mostly from graft donor cells, obtained 360 days after TCRalphabeta/CD19-depleted stem cell transplant. The chain's CDR3 is CASSQDTNRNYGYTF. CDR3 sequence (DNA): TGCGCCAGCAGCCAAGATACGAATCGGAACTATGGCTACACCTTC.